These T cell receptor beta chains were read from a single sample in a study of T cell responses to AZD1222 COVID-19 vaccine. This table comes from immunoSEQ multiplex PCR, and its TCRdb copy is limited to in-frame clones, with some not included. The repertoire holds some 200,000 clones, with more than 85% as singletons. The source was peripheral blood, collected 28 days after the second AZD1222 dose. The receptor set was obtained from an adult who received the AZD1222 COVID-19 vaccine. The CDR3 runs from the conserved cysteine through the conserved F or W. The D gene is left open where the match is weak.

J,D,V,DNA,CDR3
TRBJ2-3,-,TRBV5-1,TGCGCCAGCAGCTTCGGACTGAACCAATACGAGGATACGCAGTATTTT,CASSFGLNQYEDTQYF
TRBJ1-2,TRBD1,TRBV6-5,TGTGCCAGCAGTAGACAGGGGTTCTATGGCTACACCTTC,CASSRQGFYGYTF
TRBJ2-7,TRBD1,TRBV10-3,TGTGCCATCAGCCACCGGGACAGGGGTGTGTACGAGCAGTACTTC,CAISHRDRGVYEQYF
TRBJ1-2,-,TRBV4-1,TGCGCCAGCAGCCAAGATAGTTGGAATATGAGGACCCGGGGCTACACCTTC,CASSQDSWNMRTRGYTF
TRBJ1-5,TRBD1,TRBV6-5,TGTGCCAGCATTTACGGGACAGGGGAAGGTCAGCCCCAGCATTTT,CASIYGTGEGQPQHF
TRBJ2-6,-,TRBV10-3,TGTGCCATCAGGGATTCGGCAGGGGCCAACGTCCTGACTTTC,CAIRDSAGANVLTF
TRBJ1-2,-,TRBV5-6,TGTGCCAGCCGTAAAAGTATCAGGGGCCCTAACTATGGCTACACCTTC,CASRKSIRGPNYGYTF
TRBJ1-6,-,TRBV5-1,TGCGCCAGCAGCCTGGCGGGTTATTCACCCCTCCACTTT,CASSLAGYSPLHF
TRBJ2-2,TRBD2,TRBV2,TGTGCCAGCAGGACGAGTAGCGGGGGAACGGGGACCGGGGAGCTGTTTTTT,CASRTSSGGTGTGELFF
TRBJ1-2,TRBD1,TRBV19,TGTGCCAGTAGTATAGGACAGGGTCCTAACTATGGCTACACCTTC,CASSIGQGPNYGYTF
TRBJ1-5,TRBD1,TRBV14,TGTGCCAGCAGCTCGACCCGGGACAGGGAGGGCAATCAGCCCCAGCATTTT,CASSSTRDREGNQPQHF